This T cell receptor beta chain originates from a study of blood T cell repertoires in COVID-19. This clone was seen only once. In the authors' methods: Amplified reference gene primers provided the basis for estimating nucleated cell counts. Sequencing used immunoSEQ multiplex PCR; TCRdb keeps in-frame clones, though not all of them. D and trimming were read from the DNA, whereas the V and J calls and clone size are those reported in that table. Here the sample spans about 62,000 clones, 65% to 85% being singletons. The germline CDR1 and CDR2 sequences are MNHEY and SVGEGT. The germline V and J ends were trimmed by 2 bases and 9 bases, with 8 bases remaining between them. There are 12 residues in the CDR3.

The chain employs TRBV6-2 or TRBV6-3 and TRBJ2-1, with D unresolved. Input material: PBMCs or T cells enriched from blood (not recorded which). The sequence was collected from a woman aged 60-75 years who had been exposed to COVID-19. The CDR3 DNA reads TGTGCCAGCAGTTACCTAGGTACTGAGCAGTTCTTC. Its protein is CASSYLGTEQFF.